This is a list of T cell receptor beta chains from one sample in a study of blood T cell repertoires in COVID-19. TCRdb's table, derived via immunoSEQ multiplex PCR, lists solely in-frame clones and lacks some. The sample contains roughly 190,000 clones, around 86% of which appear only once. Sequenced material: peripheral blood. Every receptor here comes from a man between 70 and 80 years old with acute or convalescent COVID-19. The CDR3 runs from the conserved cysteine through the conserved F or W. Fields, in order: V gene, D gene, clone size, J gene, CDR3 protein, CDR3 DNA. D genes are given only for firm matches. Clone size is given for some rows only: seen once, a few or many times, or a class if the clone is expanded.

TRBV28	NA	once	TRBJ1-2	CASSLAGVLGYTF	TGTGCCAGCAGTTTAGCTGGAGTCCTAGGCTACACCTTC
TRBV5-4	TRBD1	NA	TRBJ1-2	CASSLGQGWSYGYTF	TGTGCCAGCAGCTTGGGACAGGGGTGGAGCTATGGCTACACCTTC
TRBV29-1	NA	NA	TRBJ1-2	CSVAGVRAHGYTF	TGCAGCGTTGCCGGGGTGAGGGCCCACGGCTACACCTTC
TRBV6-2/TRBV6-3	NA	NA	TRBJ2-3	CASSYRDLPQDTQYF	TGTGCCAGCAGTTACCGGGATCTCCCTCAGGATACGCAGTATTTT
TRBV25-1	NA	NA	TRBJ2-7	CASSERRVRSEQYF	TGTGCCAGCAGTGAAAGGAGGGTCCGAAGCGAGCAGTACTTC
TRBV10-3	TRBD2	NA	TRBJ2-7	CAITNGGASHEQYF	TGTGCCATCACCAACGGGGGGGCATCCCACGAGCAGTACTTC
TRBV4-2	TRBD2	NA	TRBJ2-5	CASSQQLAGDGETQYF	TGTGCCAGCAGCCAACAACTAGCGGGAGATGGAGAGACCCAGTACTTC
TRBV7-2	NA	NA	TRBJ1-3	CASTGWAGSGNTIYF	TGTGCCAGCACCGGGTGGGCGGGCTCTGGAAACACCATATATTTT
TRBV19	NA	NA	TRBJ2-7	CASSMFSAALQGNYEQYF	TGTGCCAGTAGTATGTTCTCGGCGGCCTTACAGGGAAATTACGAGCAGTACTTC
TRBV21-1	NA	NA	TRBJ2-5	CASRPLAGRETQYF	TGTGCCAGCAGACCACTAGCGGGCCGTGAGACCCAGTACTTC
TRBV6-5	TRBD1	NA	TRBJ1-1	CASSQDRTGTEAFF	TGTGCCAGCAGTCAGGACAGGACGGGCACTGAAGCTTTCTTT
TRBV6-5	TRBD1	NA	TRBJ1-4	CASSSDRGNEKLFF	TGTGCCAGCAGTTCCGACAGGGGTAACGAAAAACTGTTTTTT
TRBV4-1	TRBD2	NA	TRBJ2-7	CASSQVRLAGVFYEQYF	TGCGCCAGCAGCCAAGTAAGACTAGCGGGAGTCTTCTACGAGCAGTACTTC
TRBV5-8	NA	NA	TRBJ2-3	CASSLQINQADTQYF	TGTGCCAGCAGCCTACAGATTAATCAGGCAGATACGCAGTATTTT
TRBV12-3/TRBV12-4	TRBD1	once	TRBJ2-7	CASTPGQGREQYF	TGTGCCAGCACCCCCGGACAGGGGCGGGAGCAGTACTTC
TRBV11-3	NA	once	TRBJ2-1	CASSLGTGFNEQFF	TGTGCCAGCAGCTTGGGTACAGGGTTCAACGAGCAGTTCTTC
TRBV5-4	NA	NA	TRBJ2-7	CASSPNRAEQYF	TGTGCCAGCAGCCCTAACAGGGCCGAGCAGTACTTC
TRBV10-2	TRBD1	once	TRBJ1-2	CASNDRGRNYGYTF	TGCGCCAGCAACGACAGGGGTCGTAACTATGGCTACACCTTC
TRBV6-5	NA	NA	TRBJ2-1	CASSYSGYNEQFF	TGTGCCAGCAGTTACTCCGGGTACAATGAGCAGTTCTTC
TRBV2	TRBD2	NA	TRBJ2-5	CASSETGTSMETQYF	TGTGCCAGCAGTGAGACCGGGACTAGCATGGAGACCCAGTACTTC
TRBV27	TRBD2	NA	TRBJ2-7	CASRLTSGYEQYF	TGTGCCAGCAGGCTGACTAGCGGCTACGAGCAGTACTTC
TRBV5-1	TRBD1	NA	TRBJ2-7	CASSVQGAGLYEQYF	TGCGCCAGCAGCGTACAGGGGGCTGGTTTGTACGAGCAGTACTTC
TRBV2	TRBD1	NA	TRBJ2-7	CASSFTGDEQYF	TGTGCCAGCAGCTTCACAGGGGACGAGCAGTACTTC
TRBV5-5	TRBD1	NA	TRBJ1-6	CASSRGAGGDSPLHF	TGTGCCAGCAGCAGGGGGGCAGGGGGCGATTCACCCCTCCACTTT
TRBV3-1/TRBV3-2	NA	NA	TRBJ2-5	CASSLSGSQETQYF	TGTGCCAGCAGCCTGTCCGGGAGCCAAGAGACCCAGTACTTC
TRBV28	TRBD2	NA	TRBJ2-2	CASSPYLAGRFGSNTGELFF	TGTGCCAGCAGTCCCTACCTAGCGGGAAGGTTCGGGTCGAACACCGGGGAGCTGTTTTTT
TRBV6-5	TRBD1	NA	TRBJ1-1	CASSSITGVTEAFF	TGTGCCAGCAGTTCCATAACAGGGGTCACTGAAGCTTTCTTT
TRBV5-4	NA	NA	TRBJ1-6	CASSLRQTDSPLHF	TGTGCCAGCAGCTTGAGACAGACGGATTCACCCCTCCACTTT
TRBV2	TRBD2	NA	TRBJ2-2	CASSERGRGGTGELFF	TGTGCCAGCAGTGAGAGAGGACGGGGGGGCACCGGGGAGCTGTTTTTT
TRBV6-5	NA	once	TRBJ1-3	CASSQGPRRENTIYF	TGTGCCAGCAGCCAGGGGCCCCGGCGTGAAAACACCATATATTTT
TRBV11-3	NA	NA	TRBJ2-2	CASSLDSTGELFF	TGTGCCAGCAGCTTAGATAGCACCGGGGAGCTGTTTTTT
TRBV4-2	NA	once	TRBJ1-1	CASSQVTSNTEAFF	TGTGCCAGCAGCCAGGTTACATCGAACACTGAAGCTTTCTTT
TRBV7-3	TRBD1	NA	TRBJ1-1	CASSSAGQGWTEAFF	TGTGCCAGCAGCTCAGCGGGACAGGGCTGGACTGAAGCTTTCTTT
TRBV6-5	TRBD1	NA	TRBJ1-6	CASRMGQDRPLHF	TGTGCCAGCAGAATGGGACAGGACCGACCCCTCCACTTT
TRBV5-1	TRBD2	once	TRBJ2-1	CASSLGGGGLDEQFF	TGCGCCAGCAGCTTGGGCGGGGGGGGCCTCGATGAGCAGTTCTTC
TRBV28	NA	NA	TRBJ1-3	CASSLGLFSGNTIYF	TGTGCCAGCAGTTTAGGCCTTTTCTCTGGAAACACCATATATTTT
TRBV6-5	NA	NA	TRBJ1-1	CASGGGLGTEAFF	TGTGCCAGTGGGGGAGGGCTAGGCACTGAAGCTTTCTTT
TRBV4-1	NA	NA	TRBJ2-1	CASSQDRRGEQFF	TGCGCCAGCAGCCAAGATCGGAGGGGTGAGCAGTTCTTC
TRBV19	TRBD1	NA	TRBJ1-1	CASSIPGTGGRYTEAFF	TGTGCCAGTAGCATTCCGGGAACAGGGGGCCGGTACACTGAAGCTTTCTTT
TRBV11-2	NA	NA	TRBJ1-2	CASSLESGVLGGYTF	TGTGCCAGCAGCTTAGAGAGCGGGGTACTCGGTGGCTACACCTTC
TRBV7-2	TRBD2	NA	TRBJ2-3	CASSQGLAGAMTQYF	TGTGCCAGCAGCCAAGGACTAGCGGGAGCGATGACGCAGTATTTT
TRBV28	TRBD2	NA	TRBJ2-5	CASSLGTSEQETQYF	TGTGCCAGCAGCTTAGGGACTAGTGAACAAGAGACCCAGTACTTC
TRBV9	NA	NA	TRBJ1-2	CASSGGNLNYGYTF	TGTGCCAGCAGCGGAGGGAATTTGAACTATGGCTACACCTTC
TRBV5-1	NA	NA	TRBJ2-3	CASSLEIAADTQYF	TGCGCCAGCAGCTTGGAAATAGCGGCAGATACGCAGTATTTT
TRBV5-8	TRBD1	once	TRBJ1-2	CASRDRVYGYTF	TGTGCCAGCAGGGACAGGGTCTATGGCTACACCTTC
TRBV4-2	NA	NA	TRBJ2-2	CAAGTRNTGELFF	TGTGCCGCAGGGACACGGAACACCGGGGAGCTGTTTTTT
TRBV5-6	TRBD1	NA	TRBJ1-4	CASSATGGYEKLFF	TGTGCCAGCAGCGCTACAGGGGGCTACGAAAAACTGTTTTTT
TRBV27	NA	NA	TRBJ2-7	CASSSSGGLRSSEYF	TGTGCCAGCAGTAGCTCCGGGGGTTTGAGGTCGAGTGAGTACTTC
TRBV23-1	TRBD1	NA	TRBJ2-7	CASSHPRDSLSYEQYF	TGCGCCAGCAGTCATCCCCGGGACAGTCTCTCCTACGAGCAGTACTTC
TRBV5-1	NA	NA	TRBJ1-2	CASSLDPGGGYTF	TGCGCCAGCAGCTTGGATCCGGGAGGAGGCTACACCTTC
TRBV5-1	TRBD1	NA	TRBJ1-2	CASSLGGTGDGYTF	TGCGCCAGCAGCTTGGGGGGGACAGGGGATGGCTACACCTTC
TRBV5-1	NA	NA	TRBJ1-2	CASSLDRANYGYTF	TGCGCCAGCAGCTTGGACAGGGCTAACTATGGCTACACCTTC
TRBV21-1	NA	once	TRBJ2-7	CASSKGSRVPAPYEQYF	TGTGCCAGCAGCAAAGGGAGCCGGGTTCCAGCCCCCTACGAGCAGTACTTC
TRBV6-2/TRBV6-3	NA	NA	TRBJ2-7	CASSSLGEAGREQYF	TGTGCCAGCAGTTCCCTGGGGGAGGCCGGGCGCGAGCAGTACTTC
TRBV7-9	NA	NA	TRBJ1-4	CASSFPPSEKLFF	TGTGCCAGCAGCTTTCCTCCCTCTGAAAAACTGTTTTTT
TRBV10-1	NA	few	TRBJ2-1	CASSGEIWGTRHNEQFF	TGCGCCAGCAGTGGGGAAATTTGGGGGACAAGGCATAATGAGCAGTTCTTC
TRBV7-4	TRBD2	NA	TRBJ2-1	CASSSGVGRGGSNEQFF	TGTGCCAGCAGCTCCGGGGTAGGACGGGGGGGCTCGAATGAGCAGTTCTTC
TRBV6-4	TRBD2	NA	TRBJ2-1	CASSETSGGYNEQFF	TGTGCCAGCAGTGAGACTAGCGGGGGCTACAATGAGCAGTTCTTC
TRBV3-1/TRBV3-2	TRBD1	once	TRBJ1-3	CASRPGQGVGNTIYF	TGTGCCAGCAGGCCGGGACAGGGAGTTGGAAACACCATATATTTT
TRBV5-1	NA	NA	TRBJ2-2	CASSLVRGPANTGELFF	TGCGCCAGCAGCTTGGTTAGGGGTCCCGCGAACACCGGGGAGCTGTTTTTT